The 23 T cell receptor beta chains below come from one sample, sequenced in a study of regulatory T cells in long-lasting Graves disease. Library construction for TCR beta used iRepertoire HTBI primers and Arm-PCR of CDR3 regions. From the multiplex PCR reads, TCRdb called clonotypes with MiXCR, one entry per CDR3 protein. The data hold hundreds of thousands of distinct CDR3 sequences, with roughly 12% observed a single time. The time point here: newly diagnosed GD, antithyroid drugs for less than 3 months. From RNA extracted from PBMCs, the TCR library was made. These data were likewise used in another study, on T cells in Graves' hyperthyroidism and ophthalmopathy.

Sequences were derived from peripheral blood mononuclear cells (PBMCs), sampled at new diagnosis, from a patient treated with antithyroid drugs. Source of these receptors: a man aged 25 to 40 with Graves disease.

This clonotype was observed many times. V gene TRBV29-1 combines with J gene TRBJ2-2; TRBD2 matches at 7 bases. With 4 bases clipped from V and 6 bases from J, the junction kept 5 bases outside the gene matches. The CDR3 covers 13 residues. Per the germline V gene, CDR1 is SQVTM and CDR2 is ANQGSEA. In DNA, the CDR3 is TGCAGCGTTGGGGGCGGGAGTTCCGGGGAGCTGTTTTTT. Translated, it gives CSVGGGSSGELFF.

This clonotype was counted at least ten times. This chain links TRBV6-1 with TRBJ2-1, with 14 bases identical to TRBD2. The germline gives CDR1 MNHNS, CDR2 SASEGT. The ends lost 6 bases at V and 7 bases at J; junction bases unmatched: 5. This CDR3 comprises 15 residues. The CDR3 bases are TGTGCCAGCAGCTGGGGACTAGCGGGAGTTAATGAGCAGTTCTTC. It specifies CASSWGLAGVNEQFF.

This clonotype was detected only a few times. The chain has TRBV15 and TRBJ2-7, with TRBD1 as a possible D gene (6 bases). Germline V gene lookup returns CDR1 LNHNV and CDR2 YYDKDF (reference sequence). V gave up 0 bases and J gave up 4 bases, with 13 bases separating them. The CDR3 covers 15 residues. CDR3 nucleotide sequence: TGTGCCACCAGCAGAGATGGGACAAGCTTTTACGAGCAGTACTTC. It yields the protein CATSRDGTSFYEQYF. Based on the CDR3 plus reference TRBV15 and TRBJ2-7, the full variable domain is DAMVIQNPRYQVTQFGKPVTLSCSQTLNHNVMYWYQQKSSQAPKLLFHYYDKDFNNEADTPDNFQSRRPNTSFCFLDIRSPGLGDTAMYLCATSRDGTSFYEQYFGPGTRLTVT.

Concerning this clonotype itself: Since a much larger clone is just one base distant, this may be a read error. The CDR3 DNA sequence: TGTGCCAGCTCACCCCCTAGCGGGAGGCCCTACAATGAGCAGTACTTC. Its protein is CASSPPSGRPYNEQYF. The chain carries TRBV28 and TRBJ2-5, with 11 nucleotides matching TRBD2. The V segment lost 8 bases and the J segment 11 bases; nucleotides outside the gene matches: 19. Germline V gene sequence: CDR1 MDHEN, CDR2 SYDVKM. This CDR3 has 16 amino acids.

This clonotype appeared a few times. In nucleotides, the CDR3 is TGTGCCAGCAGCCAAGATCGGAGTGAGCAGTACTTC. Translating it yields CASSQDRSEQYF. V gene TRBV14 combines with J gene TRBJ2-7, with no clear D. The CDR3 spans 12 residues. V lost 0 bases and J lost 7, with 7 bases in between. Per the germline V gene, CDR1 is SGHDN and CDR2 is FVKESK.

This clonotype was found once. The chain couples TRBV9 to TRBJ2-3; no clear D gene. V was clipped by 0 bases and J by 9 bases, with 8 bases between them. This CDR3 is 12 amino acids long. CDR1 and CDR2 (germline): SGDLS, YYNGEE. CDR3 coding DNA: TGTGCCAGCAGCGTAGAAACTGAGACGCAGTATTTT. The encoded protein is CASSVETETQYF.

This clonotype was recorded a few times. A much bigger clone sits one base away, suggesting this may be a read error. This rearrangement joins TRBV7-2 to TRBJ1-1, with TRBD1 as a possible D gene (6 bases). Germline V gene data show CDR1 as SGHTA and CDR2 as FQGNSA. This CDR3 comprises 15 residues. The DNA for the CDR3 is TGTGCCAGCAGCTCGTCCGGGACACCAAACACTGAAGCTTCCTTT. The encoded protein is CASSSSGTPNTEASF.

This clonotype was picked up many times. The gene calls are TRBV7-2 and TRBJ2-4, with D unresolved. The CDR3 is made up of 16 amino acids. V lost 5 bases and J lost 6, with 20 bases in between. The V gene's germline CDR1 is SGHTA and CDR2 FQGNSA. CDR3 in amino acids: CASSPWQRGLLNIQYF. The CDR3 DNA reads TGTGCCAGCAGCCCCTGGCAAAGAGGTCTTTTAAACATTCAGTACTTC.

This clonotype showed up just a few times. The chain has TRBV29-1 and TRBJ1-1, with D tentatively TRBD1 (5 bases). CDR1 and CDR2 from the germline V gene are SQVTM and ANQGSEA. This CDR3 comprises 9 residues. Trimming removed 5 bases at V and 7 bases at J, with 5 bases between. This CDR3 reads CSVQGEAFF. The CDR3 DNA sequence: TGCAGCGTTCAGGGTGAAGCTTTCTTT.

V gene TRBV20-1 combines with J gene TRBJ2-1; D is perhaps TRBD2 (6 bases). The CDR3 runs 16 residues. The V gene lost 7 bases and the J gene lost 2 bases, with 21 bases spanning the gap. The V gene's germline CDR1 is DFQATT and CDR2 SNEGSKA (reference sequence). The CDR3 loop is CSVPWNRENTYNEQFF. DNA of the CDR3: TGCAGTGTCCCATGGAACCGGGAGAACACCTACAATGAGCAGTTCTTC.

This clonotype has a count of ten or more. The chain is built from TRBV24-1 and TRBJ2-1; the match to TRBD2 covers 8 bases. V trimming: 5 bases; J trimming: 4 bases; junction bases outside the gene matches: 0. This CDR3 comprises 13 residues. The germline V gene encodes CDR1 KGHDR and CDR2 SFDVKD. The CDR3 bases are TGTGCCACCAGTGTAGCGGGATACAATGAGCAGTTCTTC. Translated, it gives CATSVAGYNEQFF.

In its sample, this clonotype was seen a few times. The chain couples TRBV3-1 to TRBJ1-3; D is uncertain. CDR3 size: 15 residues. Germline lookup yields CDR1 LGHDT and CDR2 YNNKEL (reference sequence). Deletions cut 9 bases from V and 0 bases from J, with 15 bases between. The CDR3 nucleotides read TGTGCCAGAGACCCAGGCGGGCTCTCTGGAAACACCATATATTTT. It yields the protein CARDPGGLSGNTIYF.

This clonotype was counted ten times or more. The chain's CDR3 is CATSADASTDTQYF. The CDR3 nucleotides read TGTGCCACCTCGGCGGACGCTAGCACAGATACGCAGTATTTT. This chain uses TRBV12-3 or TRBV12-4 with TRBJ2-3; unclear D gene. The CDR3 runs to 14 residues. V lost 10 bases to trimming and J lost 0 bases, with 14 bases between them.

This clonotype showed up many times. The chain uses TRBV28 and TRBJ1-2, with D unclear. Germline V gives CDR1 MDHEN, CDR2 SYDVKM. V dropped 8 bases and J dropped 1 base, with 8 bases sitting between them. The CDR3 runs to 12 residues. The CDR3 here is CASCPLNYGYTF. CDR3 sequence (DNA): TGTGCCAGCTGCCCTCTTAACTATGGCTACACCTTC.

The chain joins TRBV4-1 to TRBJ2-3; TRBD2 matches at 11 bases. J was trimmed by 4 bases and V by 3 bases; bases with no gene match: 12. CDR1 and CDR2 (germline): MGHRA, YSYEKL. CDR3 length: 18 amino acids. CDR3 bases: TGCGCCAGCAGCCATCCTCCGGGGGGGACTAGCGGCTCAGATACGCAGTATTTT. This translates into CASSHPPGGTSGSDTQYF.

V gene TRBV6-2 or TRBV6-3 combines with J gene TRBJ1-2; no definite D call. Trimming took 2 bases from V and 4 from J, leaving 11 bases between them. Per germline, CDR1 MNHEY and CDR2 SVGEGT. The CDR3 length is 14 residues. CDR3 coding DNA: TGTGCCAGCAGTTACCTATCCGAGGGCTATGGCTACACCTTC. Protein sequence: CASSYLSEGYGYTF.

This clonotype occurred a few times. This chain uses TRBV11-2 with TRBJ1-3; no definite D call. This CDR3 contains 13 residues. The V end lost 6 bases, the J end lost 8 bases, and 14 bases lay between the germline ends. Germline assignment: CDR1 SGHAT and CDR2 FQNNGV. This CDR3 is CASSLYSGDTIYF. CDR3 nucleotide sequence: TGTGCCAGCAGTCTATATTCCGGGGACACCATATATTTT. Using reference TRBV11-2 and TRBJ1-3 for the parts outside the CDR3, the full variable domain is EAGVAQSPRYKIIEKRQSVAFWCNPISGHATLYWYQQILGQGPKLLIQFQNNGVVDDSQLPKDRFSAERLKGVDSTLKIQPAKLEDSAVYLCASSLYSGDTIYFGEGSWLTVV.

The V call is TRBV10-3, the J call TRBJ2-7, with 8 bases matching TRBD2. The trim removed 3 bases at V and 2 bases at J, leaving 3 bases unmatched. The CDR3 length is 14 residues. CDR1 is ENHRY and CDR2 is SYGVKD in the germline V gene. This CDR3 reads CAISELADTYEQYF. The DNA of the CDR3 is TGTGCCATCAGTGAACTAGCGGATACCTACGAGCAGTACTTC.

In its sample, this clonotype was seen a few times. The J gene is TRBJ1-5, the V gene TRBV5-6; 9 nucleotides agree with TRBD1. CDR1 SGHDT and CDR2 YYEEEE come from the germline V gene. This CDR3 spans 15 amino acids. Losses at the gene ends were 4 bases for V and 3 bases for J; bases not matched to a gene: 5. CDR3 DNA: TGTGCCAGCAGCCGCGACAGGGGGATCAATCAGCCCCAGCATTTT. It encodes CASSRDRGINQPQHF.

This clonotype came up many times. The chain couples TRBV20-1 to TRBJ2-1; D uncertain. Trimming took off 0 bases at V and 10 bases at J, with 7 bases between the two ends. The CDR3 runs to 11 residues. From germline, CDR1 is DFQATT and CDR2 SNEGSKA (reference sequence). Written as DNA, the CDR3 is TGCAGTGCTAGAGACTACGGGGAGCAGTTCTTC. This gives the protein CSARDYGEQFF.

This clonotype was counted ten times or more. The gene calls are TRBV14 and TRBJ2-1; 8 bases map to TRBD2. CDR1 and CDR2 from the germline V gene are SGHDN and FVKESK. The CDR3 covers 16 residues. J lost 12 bases, V lost 0 bases, and 13 bases had no gene match. CDR3 in amino acids: CASSQDPGTREGLQFF. DNA for the CDR3: TGTGCCAGCAGCCAAGATCCCGGGACTAGAGAGGGTCTGCAGTTCTTC. The variable domain in full, completed from reference TRBV14 and TRBJ2-1, reads EAGVTQFPSHSVIEKGQTVTLRCDPISGHDNLYWYRRVMGKEIKFLLHFVKESKQDESGMPNNRFLAERTGGTYSTLKVQPAELEDSGVYFCASSQDPGTREGLQFFGPGTRLTVL.

The chain carries TRBV29-1 and TRBJ1-5; 7 bases fit TRBD1. The germline V gene encodes CDR1 SQVTM and CDR2 ANQGSEA. The length of the CDR3 is 12 residues. Losses at the gene ends were 7 bases for V and 5 bases for J; bases not matched to a gene: 5. CDR3 bases: TGCAGCGCCGGGACAGAGTATCAGCCCCAGCATTTT. Translated, it gives CSAGTEYQPQHF.

The V and J genes are TRBV11-2 and TRBJ1-1; 11 nucleotides line up with TRBD1. The ends lost 5 bases at V and 7 bases at J; junction bases unmatched: 3. This CDR3 comprises 13 residues. In germline, CDR1 is SGHAT, CDR2 FQNNGV. DNA for the CDR3: TGTGCCAGCAGCCCGGGACAGGGGGATGAAGCTTTCTTT. Translation: CASSPGQGDEAFF.